The text below deals with one TCR beta chain. There is no known antigen for this receptor. Per-nucleotide qualities are absent, and no much larger clonotype sits a single base away. The data belong to a study of T-cell reconstitution after alpha-beta-depleted transplantation in children (TCRdb year 2016). In terms of the full investigation: Using TCR repertoire profiling, the study followed T-cell immune reconstitution in a quantitative way in children after TCRalphabeta/CD19-depleted allogeneic hematopoietic cell transplantation. Study-level results and caveats: The apparently early alphabetaT-cell count recovery about two months after transplant was reportedly dependent on only several hundred rapidly expanded clones derived from non-depleted graft cells. Over subsequent months, a decline in hyperexpanded clone frequencies was noted, and after one year, T-cell counts and TCRbeta diversity were mostly ascribed to newly produced T cells. In some patients, the high TCRbeta diversity seen at day 60 was put down to recipient T cells and intrathymic progenitors that had survived conditioning.

Reading from cysteine to phenylalanine, the CDR3 counts 17 amino acids. Only CDR3 DNA remains: 51 bases, in frame from the first base. At the junction V is shortened by 1 base and J by 2 bases, with 18 bases in between. According to the germline V gene, CDR1 reads SGHRS and CDR2 reads YFSETQ. What the treatment or condition label conveys for this sample: allogeneic hematopoietic cell transplantation with graft depleted of TCRalphabeta T cells and CD19 B cells. Transplant recipients were children who received TCRalphabeta/CD19-depleted allogeneic hematopoietic cell grafts. Libraries were built with PCR. The data were produced on an Illumina HiSeq 2500. TCR libraries were prepared with molecular barcoding, using unique molecular identifiers to normalize TCRbeta repertoire quantification. TCRdb ran its own pipeline on the public reads, namely fastp trimming at Q25 and MiXCR clone calling, and kept in-frame beta chains. A single entry per CDR3 protein holds the most common genes and DNA from its merged rows. Present in this sample are about a million distinct CDR3 sequences, roughly 29% of which were seen just once. The top ten clonotypes cover over 25% of the sample.

The V and J genes are TRBV5-1 and TRBJ2-5; the D segment could be TRBD2, given 7 matching bases. This TCR was sampled from a boy younger than two who had a stem cell transplant for SCID, so the T cells may come from the graft donor. Here the sequenced sample was PBMCs, mostly from graft donor cells, taken 360 days after TCRalphabeta/CD19-depleted stem cell transplant. The DNA sequence is TGCGCCAGCAGCTTGTTTTTGGGGGGGGCGCTTCAAGAGACCCAGTACTTC. Translated, this gives CASSLFLGGALQETQYF.